This paragraph reports one T cell receptor beta chain. Its antigen is not known. This sample was taken from a study of T cells in women clearing cervical HPV infection. The wider study: For cases, blood was sampled a median around 140 days after lesion detection, interquartile range about 90 to 210 days. HLA type could not be excluded as a confounder.

Findings of the study overall: Unknown T-cell numbers per sample may underlie the richness differences.

Sequencing used immunoSEQ multiplex PCR; TCRdb keeps in-frame clones, though not all of them. The sample data list about 26,000 clones. Sequenced material: blood buffy coat. This sequence was found in a woman between 18 and 70 years old with a cervical HPV16 infection that either progressed to CIN3+ or cleared (not recorded which).

CDR3 residues: CASSVHGQDNYGYTF. The CDR3 DNA, read in part, is TGTGCCAGCAGCGTTCACGGACAGGATAACTATGGC. The J gene is TRBJ1-2, the V gene TRBV7-9, with 7 nucleotides matching TRBD1. The read terminates 3 residues ahead of where the CDR3 ends, so the germline J gene completes it. Germline trimming cut 5 bases from V and 1 base from J; bases unmatched to any gene: 7. Germline assignment: CDR1 SEHNR and CDR2 FQNEAQ (reference sequence). The CDR3 has 15 amino acids.